The 6 T cell receptor beta chains in this list originate from one sample, sequenced in a study of CXCR3-negative and CXCR3-positive naive CD8 T cells. Study conclusions and caveats: TRB CDR3 hydrophobicity was greater in CXCR3-positive naive cells than in CXCR3-negative naive cells.

Antigen specificity for these receptors is unknown. The libraries of TRB cDNA were prepared using 5' RACE with UMI labels. With the 5' RACE reads reprocessed, TCRdb shows one record per CDR3 protein and no DNA. The sample includes some 150,000 distinct CDR3 sequences. Sequencing was done on a sample of naive CXCR3+ CD8+ T cells from blood. Specified subset: CD45RO-CCR7+CD27+CD95- naive CD8+ T cells expressing CXCR3 (TNR3+). The receptors were gathered from a human donor in good health. Some clones in this sample may be carry-over from other donors' samples.

V is TRBV3-1 and J is TRBJ2-6; no DNA is available, so the TRBD1 call from TCRdb remains unchecked. The CDR3 totals 18 residues. Germline assignment: CDR1 LGHDT and CDR2 YNNKEL (reference sequence). The CDR3 loop is CASSQTGIVLSGANVLTF.

The chain employs TRBV6-5 and TRBJ2-7; TCRdb reports TRBD2, a call that lacks DNA to check it against. This CDR3 comprises 16 residues. CDR1 and CDR2 from the germline V gene are MNHEY and SVGAGI. Here the CDR3 reads CASRPTSGAASYEQYF.

The chain is built from TRBV28 and TRBJ2-3; the TCRdb D gene call, TRBD1, has no DNA to confirm it. CDR3 length: 12 amino acids. CDR1 is MDHEN and CDR2 is SYDVKM in the germline V gene. The CDR3 loop reads CASRQGVDTQYF.

The chain uses TRBV28 and TRBJ2-5; TCRdb gives TRBD1 as the D gene, but with no DNA this cannot be confirmed. This CDR3 has 13 residues. The germline V gene encodes CDR1 MDHEN and CDR2 SYDVKM. This CDR3 is CASSPRGEETQYF.

This CDR3 is CASSVRLAADTQYF. The rearrangement links TRBV9 to TRBJ2-3. The CDR3 is 14 amino acids. Germline loops: CDR1 SGDLS, CDR2 YYNGEE.

The chain uses TRBV28 and TRBJ1-4. In germline, CDR1 is MDHEN, CDR2 SYDVKM. This CDR3 contains 14 residues. Here the CDR3 reads CASSFVRGNEKLFF.